Listed below are T cell receptor beta chains from one sample, sequenced in a study of blood T cells in healthy people across ages. TCRdb re-derived calls from the 5' RACE reads in MiXCR, one entry per CDR3 protein. This table holds about 1.7 million distinct CDR3 sequences, 28% found once. Material for sequencing was blood. These receptors were collected from a woman aged 25 to 45 in good health. CDR3s include the opening cysteine and the closing phenylalanine or tryptophan. A D gene is named only where the DNA matches it firmly. Not every row has a clone size; where given, it reads once, few, many or a size class.

d_call: NA; v_call: TRBV4-3; j_call: TRBJ2-7; clone_size: many; cdr3_aa: CASSQDRGGESGDEQYF; cdr3_nt: TGCGCCAGCAGCCAAGATCGAGGGGGTGAATCCGGTGACGAGCAGTACTTC
d_call: NA; v_call: TRBV6-6; j_call: TRBJ1-2; clone_size: few; cdr3_aa: CASSFSGDTNYGYTF; cdr3_nt: TGTGCCAGCAGTTTTTCGGGGGACACAAACTATGGCTACACCTTC
d_call: NA; v_call: TRBV19; j_call: TRBJ2-6; clone_size: NA; cdr3_aa: CRDWVNVLTF; cdr3_nt: TGCAGGGACTGGGTCAACGTCCTGACTTTC
d_call: NA; v_call: TRBV7-7; j_call: TRBJ2-2; clone_size: NA; cdr3_aa: CASSLVAGVFTGELFF; cdr3_nt: TGTGCCAGCAGCTTAGTCGCCGGCGTGTTCACCGGGGAGCTGTTTTTT
d_call: NA; v_call: TRBV6-2/TRBV6-3; j_call: TRBJ1-1; clone_size: few; cdr3_aa: CASIKTGQNTEAFF; cdr3_nt: TGTGCCAGCATTAAGACAGGACAGAACACTGAAGCTTTCTTT
d_call: TRBD1; v_call: TRBV20-1; j_call: TRBJ2-5; clone_size: few; cdr3_aa: CSAGQGPDQETQYF; cdr3_nt: TGCAGTGCTGGACAGGGCCCAGACCAAGAGACCCAGTACTTC
d_call: TRBD2; v_call: TRBV7-2; j_call: TRBJ2-1; clone_size: many; cdr3_aa: CASSLEAGGRGFF; cdr3_nt: TGTGCCAGCAGCTTGGAGGCGGGAGGAAGGGGGTTCTTC
d_call: NA; v_call: TRBV9; j_call: TRBJ2-5; clone_size: many; cdr3_aa: CASNRGRPLGETQYF; cdr3_nt: TGTGCCAGCAACAGAGGGCGGCCATTGGGGGAGACCCAGTACTTC
d_call: TRBD2; v_call: TRBV5-6; j_call: TRBJ2-3; clone_size: many; cdr3_aa: CASSPGTSAGGSTDTQYF; cdr3_nt: TGTGCCAGCAGCCCCGGGACTAGCGCCGGAGGAAGCACAGATACGCAGTATTTT
d_call: TRBD2; v_call: TRBV2; j_call: TRBJ2-3; clone_size: NA; cdr3_aa: CASSGQLAVDTDTQYF; cdr3_nt: TGTGCCAGCAGTGGTCAACTAGCGGTGGACACAGATACGCAGTATTTT
d_call: NA; v_call: TRBV20-1; j_call: TRBJ1-6; clone_size: NA; cdr3_aa: CSARERGRTEYNSPLHF; cdr3_nt: TGCAGTGCTAGAGAGAGAGGGAGGACTGAATATAATTCACCCCTCCACTTT
d_call: NA; v_call: TRBV4-3; j_call: TRBJ2-1; clone_size: few; cdr3_aa: CASSQEAFREQFF; cdr3_nt: TGCGCCAGCAGCCAAGAGGCTTTCAGAGAGCAGTTCTTC
d_call: TRBD2; v_call: TRBV12-3/TRBV12-4; j_call: TRBJ2-1; clone_size: many; cdr3_aa: CASSSGGLDNEQFF; cdr3_nt: TGTGCCAGCAGTAGCGGGGGCTTAGACAATGAGCAGTTCTTC
d_call: NA; v_call: TRBV4-2; j_call: TRBJ1-4; clone_size: few; cdr3_aa: CASSLAAPREKLFF; cdr3_nt: TGTGCCAGCAGCTTGGCCGCCCCGAGGGAAAAACTGTTTTTT
d_call: NA; v_call: TRBV7-9; j_call: TRBJ2-1; clone_size: NA; cdr3_aa: CASSSGDPWNEQFF; cdr3_nt: TGTGCCAGCAGCTCGGGGGACCCGTGGAACGAGCAGTTCTTC
d_call: NA; v_call: TRBV4-3; j_call: TRBJ2-1; clone_size: NA; cdr3_aa: CASSPHPGNYNEQFF; cdr3_nt: TGCGCCAGCAGCCCACACCCCGGGAACTACAATGAGCAGTTCTTC
d_call: TRBD1; v_call: TRBV12-3/TRBV12-4; j_call: TRBJ2-7; clone_size: many; cdr3_aa: CASSLRQGGSYEQYF; cdr3_nt: TGTGCCAGCAGCCTAAGACAGGGGGGCTCCTACGAGCAGTACTTC
d_call: NA; v_call: TRBV7-2; j_call: TRBJ1-2; clone_size: NA; cdr3_aa: CASSLASPDGYTF; cdr3_nt: TGTGCCAGCAGCTTAGCGTCGCCGGATGGCTACACCTTC